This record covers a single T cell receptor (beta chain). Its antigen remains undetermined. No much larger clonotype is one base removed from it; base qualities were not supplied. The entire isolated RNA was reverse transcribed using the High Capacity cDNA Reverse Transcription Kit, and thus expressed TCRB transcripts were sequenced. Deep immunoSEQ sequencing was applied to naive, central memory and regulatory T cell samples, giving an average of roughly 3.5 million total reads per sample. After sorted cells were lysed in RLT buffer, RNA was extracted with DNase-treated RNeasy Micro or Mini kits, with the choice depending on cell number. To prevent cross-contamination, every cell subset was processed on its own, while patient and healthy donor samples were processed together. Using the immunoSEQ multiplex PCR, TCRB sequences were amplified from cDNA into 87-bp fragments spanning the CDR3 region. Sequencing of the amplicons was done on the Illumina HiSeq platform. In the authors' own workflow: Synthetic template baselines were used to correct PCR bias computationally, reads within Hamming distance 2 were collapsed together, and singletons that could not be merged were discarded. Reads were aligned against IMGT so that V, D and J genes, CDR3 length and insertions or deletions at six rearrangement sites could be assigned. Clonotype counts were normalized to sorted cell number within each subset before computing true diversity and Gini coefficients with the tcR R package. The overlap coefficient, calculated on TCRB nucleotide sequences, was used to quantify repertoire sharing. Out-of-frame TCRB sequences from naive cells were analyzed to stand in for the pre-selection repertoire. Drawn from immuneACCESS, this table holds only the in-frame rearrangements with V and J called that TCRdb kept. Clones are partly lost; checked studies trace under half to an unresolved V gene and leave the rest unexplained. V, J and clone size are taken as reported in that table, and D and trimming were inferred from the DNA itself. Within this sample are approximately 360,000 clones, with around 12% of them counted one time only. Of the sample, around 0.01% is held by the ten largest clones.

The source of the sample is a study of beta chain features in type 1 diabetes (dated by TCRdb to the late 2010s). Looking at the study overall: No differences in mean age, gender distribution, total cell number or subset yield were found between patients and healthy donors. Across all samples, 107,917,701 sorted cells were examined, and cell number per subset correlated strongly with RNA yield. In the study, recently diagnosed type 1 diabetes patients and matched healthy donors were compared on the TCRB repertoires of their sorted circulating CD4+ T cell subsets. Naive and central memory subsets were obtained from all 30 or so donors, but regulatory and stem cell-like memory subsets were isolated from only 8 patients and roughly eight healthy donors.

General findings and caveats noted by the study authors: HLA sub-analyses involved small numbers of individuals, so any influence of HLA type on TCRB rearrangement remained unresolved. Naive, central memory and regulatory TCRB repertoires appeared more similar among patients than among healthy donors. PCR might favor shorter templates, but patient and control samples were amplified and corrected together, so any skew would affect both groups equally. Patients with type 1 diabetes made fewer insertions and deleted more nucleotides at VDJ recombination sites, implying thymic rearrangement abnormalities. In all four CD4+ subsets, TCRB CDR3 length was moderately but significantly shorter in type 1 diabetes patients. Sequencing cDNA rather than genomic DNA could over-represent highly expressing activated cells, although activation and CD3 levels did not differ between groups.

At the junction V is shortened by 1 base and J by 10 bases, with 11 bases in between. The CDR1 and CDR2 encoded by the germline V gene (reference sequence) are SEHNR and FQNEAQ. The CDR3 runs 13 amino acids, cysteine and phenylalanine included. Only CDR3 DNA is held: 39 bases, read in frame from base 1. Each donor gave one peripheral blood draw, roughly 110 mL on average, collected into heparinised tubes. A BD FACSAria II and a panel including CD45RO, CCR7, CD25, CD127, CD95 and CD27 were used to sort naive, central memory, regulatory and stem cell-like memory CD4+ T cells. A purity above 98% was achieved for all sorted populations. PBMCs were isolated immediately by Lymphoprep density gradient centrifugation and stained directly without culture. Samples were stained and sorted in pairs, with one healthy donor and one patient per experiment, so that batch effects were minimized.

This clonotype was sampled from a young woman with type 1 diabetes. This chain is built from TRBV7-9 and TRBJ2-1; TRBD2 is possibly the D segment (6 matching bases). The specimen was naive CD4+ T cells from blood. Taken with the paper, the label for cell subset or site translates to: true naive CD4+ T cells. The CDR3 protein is CASSLVGGTEQFF. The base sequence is TGTGCCAGCAGCTTAGTGGGGGGAACGGAGCAGTTCTTC.